Sequencing of this T cell receptor beta chain was carried out in a study of T cell responses to AZD1222 COVID-19 vaccine listed by TCRdb under 2021. Background on the whole study: A total of 233 trial participants underwent TCR sequencing, of whom approximately 210 received two doses of AZD1222 and about 25 received two doses of the MenACWY control vaccine. Trial participants were enrolled by age into 18-55, 56-69 and 70-plus year subgroups, with 148, 28 and 57 TCR-sequenced participants respectively.

The CDR3 regions of human TCRbeta chains were analyzed by immunosequencing. Per the original workflow: Repertoire TCRs were checked for matches against a reference library of SARS-CoV-2-specific TCRs that had been generated using the MIRA antigen-specificity platform. Breadth meant the fraction of unique TCRs that were SARS-CoV-2-associated, whereas depth meant the fraction of total T cells that were SARS-CoV-2-associated. Using the MIRA data, each spike-specific TCR was assigned both to the spike region to which the TCR was reactive and to a CD4 or CD8 class. Log10-transformed breadth and depth values were compared by one-way ANOVA with Sidak's multiple comparisons tests. This is the immuneACCESS table as TCRdb keeps it, with only in-frame sequences that have V and J called. A part of the clones is gone; compared with another copy, unresolved V genes explain less than half, and the rest is unexplained. V and J calls and clone size follow that table, whereas D and trimming were derived from the DNA. This sample's table has entries for about 140,000 clones. The ten largest clones represent 2% to 2.5% of the sample.

Paper-wide results and their limitations: Vaccine-associated CD4 TCRs spanned the whole spike protein, with dominant responses in regions 160-218 and 743-854. After two AZD1222 doses, both the breadth and the depth of spike-specific TCRs were significantly higher than at day 0 and than in MenACWY recipients. Reportedly, close to half of the unique spike-specific TCRs recognized epitopes lying outside the regions that are mutated in the B.1.351 and B.1.1.7 variants. Participants were mostly white British, with more females than males. The authors suggested clonal diversity may have been underestimated. The 56-69-year group was small, and its depth increase did not reach significance, likely because of low power. Because no day 14 peak-response samples were available, repertoires were characterized only after the peak T cell response. Conclusions about previously exposed vaccinees are limited because only 6 or 7 AZD1222 recipients were SARS-CoV-2 seropositive at baseline.

As to this clone: The target of this receptor is not known.

V and J are trimmed by 4 bases and 8 bases, and the gene matches miss 8 bases of the junction. The CDR1 and CDR2 encoded by the germline V gene are SGHVS and FNYEAQ. Its CDR3 holds 15 amino acids, cysteine through phenylalanine. Left in the record is the CDR3 DNA by itself, 45 bases read in frame from the first base. The time point label of this sample denotes: baseline before first vaccination. Samples from vaccinated people were obtained from the UK trials COV001 and COV002, which included a single-blind randomized controlled phase 2/3 trial of AZD1222 (ChAdOx1 nCoV-19) in healthy adults. For TCRbeta chain sequencing, PBMC samples from trial participants were taken at day 0 and at day 28 after the second dose.

The sequenced sample consisted of peripheral blood. This receptor was obtained from an adult in good health. The receptor chain draws on TRBV7-6 and TRBJ2-1; 10 bases in between match TRBD1. CDR3 loop: CASSSPGTGVDEQFF. The DNA reads as follows: TGTGCCAGCAGCTCTCCCGGGACAGGGGTCGATGAGCAGTTCTTC.